This T cell receptor beta chain comes out of a study of T cells in tuberculosis. This clone was counted a single time. TCRdb keeps only in-frame clones here, not all; method: immunoSEQ multiplex PCR. The sample lists about 25,000 clones, about 92% occurring once. Material for sequencing was PBMCs. This receptor was identified in a donor aged 10 to 29 with latent tuberculosis or without tuberculosis infection. Some clones in this sample may be carry-over from other donors' samples.

The CDR3 loop is CASSPDMTGIEAFF. The CDR3 coding sequence is TGTGCCAGCAGCCCCGATATGACAGGGATTGAAGCTTTCTTT. The V and J genes are TRBV7-2 and TRBJ1-1; TRBD1 agrees at 7 bases. V lost 5 bases, J lost 7 bases, and 10 bases stayed unmatched. Per germline, CDR1 SGHTA and CDR2 FQGNSA. The CDR3 extends over 14 amino acids.